This T cell receptor (beta chain) was identified during a study of control samples from healthy donors and cancer patients. Using immunoSEQ multiplex PCR, the repertoire was profiled, and TCRdb retains in-frame clones only, with some absent. The sample gives some 110,000 clones, about four fifths of which show up once; around 14% is in the top ten. The CDR3 is 12 residues long. Between the trimmed V and J ends, which lost 3 bases and 9 bases, there was a span of 9 bases. Germline loops: CDR1 GTSNPN, CDR2 SVGIG (reference sequence). The chain uses TRBV30 and TRBJ1-6; unclear D gene. Source material: blood. This TCR derives from a woman in her forties or fifties in good health. The DNA for the CDR3 is TGTGCCTGGAGAGACTCTGCTTCACCCCTCCACTTT. Amino acid sequence: CAWRDSASPLHF.